This T cell receptor (beta chain) is drawn from a study of cytomegalovirus exposure and HLA in healthy donors. Study-wide context: The Caucasian-associated ancestry cluster held over 65% of some 420 genotyped donors.

The PCR made use of 60 Vbeta and 13 Jbeta primers. Only in-frame clones appear in the TCRdb table, and some are missing; sequencing was by immunoSEQ multiplex PCR. The table shows approximately 170,000 clones, with roughly 80% occurring only once. The sequence was collected from a woman under 30 in good health and CMV-seronegative. Sequenced sample: PBMCs.

The CDR3 sequence: CASSSNRGPYEQYF. The DNA for the CDR3 is TGTGCCAGCAGCTCCAACAGGGGCCCCTACGAGCAGTACTTC. This chain links TRBV7-2 with TRBJ2-7; 7 nucleotides match TRBD1. CDR3 length: 14 amino acids. Germline-derived CDR1 and CDR2 are SGHTA and FQGNSA. V was pared by 4 bases and J by 2 bases, with 5 bases of the junction left unmatched.